This T cell receptor (beta chain) is from a study of identical twins (TCRdb year 2016). With regard to the full study: To test whether fetal clonotypes persist, this study deep-sequenced TCR alpha and beta repertoires from monozygotic twins, from unrelated adults of various ages, and from cord blood. To rule out contamination, replicate twin experiments were performed at different times with different library preparation protocols. Study-level results and caveats: The excess sharing between twins in beta out-of-frame sequences was weaker because fewer shared sequences reduced the signal-to-noise ratio. Compared with coincidental sharing between unrelated individuals, out-of-frame TCR alpha sequences shared between twins had an excess of sequences with low generation probability. Out-of-frame TCR alpha sharing in monozygotic twins was systematically underestimated by recombination models, whereas sharing between unrelated individuals was in agreement with the recombination models. Because the same donors could not be followed over many years, the conclusions depended on cross-sectional statistical analysis. Invariant T cells such as MAIT and iNKT could partly confound zero-insertion analyses, although diverse VJ usage argued against such confounding for most clonotypes. Abundant cord blood beta clonotypes carried fewer insertions; young adult naive repertoires showed a weaker similar trend, while memory repertoires showed none.

Libraries were prepared through 5' RACE. Sequencing used an Illumina HiSeq 2000. Template switching introduced a universal primer binding site; the final cDNA contained a unique molecular identifier, enabling accurate counting of TCR cDNA molecules. Specific primers in the conserved constant-segment region were used to synthesize first-strand cDNA for the TCR alpha and beta chains. Each cDNA library was double barcoded, with a SMART-Mk sample barcode plus Illumina barcodes, to control for contamination. TruSeq adapter sequences and Illumina sample barcodes were added in two successive PCR steps. The TCR alpha and beta cDNA libraries were sequenced on the Illumina HiSeq platform using custom primers. In the authors' own workflow: Unique molecular identifiers were extracted from raw reads with MiGEC, and CDR3 positions were determined with MiXCR. For each individual, recombination models were inferred using an EM algorithm with the repgenHMM and IGoR tools. The tcR package in R was used for shared clonotype analysis, with sharing normalized by the product of cloneset sizes. To study raw recombination without the effects of thymic and clonal selection, out-of-frame nonproductive sequences were analyzed. TCRdb reran the public reads through fastp at Q25 and MiXCR, keeping productive beta chains. Duplicate CDR3 protein sequences are folded into a single record with the most common DNA and genes. The V and J calls come from TCRdb's annotation, not from the publication. The sample table holds about 530,000 distinct CDR3 sequences, of which more than 20% were seen once. The top ten constitute more than 0.4% of the sample.

This clonotype has a handful of counts. The specificity of this receptor is unknown. Per-base quality was not reported, and no clone a single base away is much larger than it. V and J are truncated by 0 bases and 5 bases respectively, leaving an intervening sequence of 12 bases. Taken from the germline V gene, the CDR1 and CDR2 loops are SGHRS and YFSETQ. The CDR3 numbers 14 residues from cysteine through phenylalanine. Just CDR3 DNA is preserved here, 42 bases in frame from base 1. Every donor in the study was a healthy Caucasian. Three pairs of female monozygotic twins, all aged about 18 to 29 years, made up the twin cohort. Positive isolation kits from Invitrogen were used to isolate CD4+ and CD8+ T cell populations. The sample was also linked to a second study, of yellow fever vaccine responses in identical twins. As that second study puts it: According to the authors, in identical twins the way T cells responded to vaccination appeared partly convergent and partly personalized. Focusing on identical twins, the study followed the T cell clones that responded to the vaccine, and did so with precision.

The sequenced material came from CD4+ T cells sorted from blood. This TCR derives from a woman in her late teens or twenties in good health. The chain is made from TRBV5-1 and TRBJ2-7; a confident D gene designation cannot be given. The CDR3 loop reads CASSLGQLGHEQYF. In nucleotide form, the sequence is TGCGCCAGCAGCTTGGGTCAGCTGGGCCACGAGCAGTACTTC. Here the CDR3 is joined to the reference TRBV5-1 and TRBJ2-7 genes, and the full variable domain is: KAGVTQTPRYLIKTRGQQVTLSCSPISGHRSVSWYQQTPGQGLQFLFEYFSETQRNKGNFPGRFSGRQFSNSRSEMNVSTLELGDSALYLCASSLGQLGHEQYFGPGTRLTVT.